This T cell receptor beta chain was documented in a study of cytomegalovirus exposure and HLA in healthy donors. Findings and limits, study-wide: When the data were analyzed later, several of the most significant clusters appeared to be linked to common viral pathogens.

Remarks on this clone: Its antigen is still unknown.

The PCR ran on 60 Vbeta and 13 Jbeta primers. Produced via immunoSEQ multiplex PCR; TCRdb's table is partial and in-frame only. The table records about 120,000 clones, approximately 78% of them present only once. Germline V gives CDR1 MDHEN, CDR2 SYDVKM. This CDR3 comprises 14 residues. With 7 bases removed from V and 6 bases from J, the gap between germline ends came to 18 bases. Sample: PBMCs. This sequence was found in a young man in good health and CMV-seropositive. The rearrangement joins TRBV28 to TRBJ1-2, with D unresolved. The CDR3 nucleotides are TGTGCCAGCAATACCGGGCCCCCCGGGGATGGCTACACCTTC. Amino acid sequence: CASNTGPPGDGYTF.